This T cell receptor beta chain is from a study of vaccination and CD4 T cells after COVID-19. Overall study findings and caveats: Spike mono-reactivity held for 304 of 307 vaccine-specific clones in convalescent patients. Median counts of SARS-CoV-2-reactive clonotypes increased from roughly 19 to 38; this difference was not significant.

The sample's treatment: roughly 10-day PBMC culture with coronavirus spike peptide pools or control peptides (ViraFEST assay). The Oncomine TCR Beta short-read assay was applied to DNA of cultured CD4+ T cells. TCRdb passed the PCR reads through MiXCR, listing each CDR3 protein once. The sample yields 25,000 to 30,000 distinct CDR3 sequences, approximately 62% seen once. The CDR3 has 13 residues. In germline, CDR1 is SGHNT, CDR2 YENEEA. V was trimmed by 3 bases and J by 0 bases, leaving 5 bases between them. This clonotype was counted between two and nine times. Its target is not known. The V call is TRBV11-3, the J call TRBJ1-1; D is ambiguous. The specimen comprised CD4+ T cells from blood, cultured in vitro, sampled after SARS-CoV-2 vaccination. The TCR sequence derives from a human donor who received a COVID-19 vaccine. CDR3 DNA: TGTGCCAGCAGCTTGGGCATGAACACTGAAGCTTTCTTT. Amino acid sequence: CASSLGMNTEAFF.